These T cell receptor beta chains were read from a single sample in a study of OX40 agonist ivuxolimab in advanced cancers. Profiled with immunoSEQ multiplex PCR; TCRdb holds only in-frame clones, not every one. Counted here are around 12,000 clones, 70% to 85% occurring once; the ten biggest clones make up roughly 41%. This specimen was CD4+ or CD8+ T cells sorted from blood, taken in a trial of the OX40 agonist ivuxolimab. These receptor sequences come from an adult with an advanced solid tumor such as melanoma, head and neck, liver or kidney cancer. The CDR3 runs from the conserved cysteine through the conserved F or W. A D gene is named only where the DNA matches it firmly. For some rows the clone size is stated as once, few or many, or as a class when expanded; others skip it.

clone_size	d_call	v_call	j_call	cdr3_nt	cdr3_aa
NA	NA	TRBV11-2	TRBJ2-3	TGTGCCAGCCGAGCGAGCGGATTGAGCACAGATACGCAGTATTTT	CASRASGLSTDTQYF
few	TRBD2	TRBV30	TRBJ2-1	TGTGCCTGGGGGACTAGCGGGAAGAATGAGCAGTTCTTC	CAWGTSGKNEQFF
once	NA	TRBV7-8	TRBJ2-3	TGTGCCAGCAGCTTAGTGGGTGATACGCAGTATTTT	CASSLVGDTQYF
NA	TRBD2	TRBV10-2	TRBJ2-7	TGCGCCAGCAGTGAGTTGCTAGCGGGAACCTACGAGCAGTACTTC	CASSELLAGTYEQYF
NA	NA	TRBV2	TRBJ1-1	TGTGCCAGCAGTGAAGGCCAACCCGAAGCTTTCTTT	CASSEGQPEAFF
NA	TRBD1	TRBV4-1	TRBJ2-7	TGCGCCAGCAGCCAGGACAGGGGCTACGAGCAGTACTTC	CASSQDRGYEQYF
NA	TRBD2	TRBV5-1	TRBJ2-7	TGCGCCAGCAGCTTGAGAGGGGGACTAGCCTACGAGCAGTACTTC	CASSLRGGLAYEQYF
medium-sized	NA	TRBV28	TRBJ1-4	TGTGCCAGCAGTTCTTCAGGGATGGAGCCAACTAATGAAAAACTGTTTTTT	CASSSSGMEPTNEKLFF
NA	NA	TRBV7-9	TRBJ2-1	TGTGCCAGCAGCTTAGCGCTCGGCTCCTACAATGAGCAGTTCTTC	CASSLALGSYNEQFF
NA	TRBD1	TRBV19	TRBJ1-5	TGTGCCAGTAGTACTCAGGGACAGGGGCAGCCCCAGCATTTT	CASSTQGQGQPQHF
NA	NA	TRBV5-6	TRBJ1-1	TGTGCCAGCAGCCCACAGGGTGAGCACACTGAAGCTTTCTTT	CASSPQGEHTEAFF
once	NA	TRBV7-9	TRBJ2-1	TGTGCCAGCAGCTCTGGACTTGACAATGAGCAGTTCTTC	CASSSGLDNEQFF
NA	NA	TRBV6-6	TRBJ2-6	TGTGCCAGCACAAGCTCTGGGGCCAACGTCCTGACTTTC	CASTSSGANVLTF
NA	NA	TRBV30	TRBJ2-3	TGTGCCTGGAGTTGGGGCACAGATACGCAGTATTTT	CAWSWGTDTQYF
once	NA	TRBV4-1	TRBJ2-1	TGCGCCAGCAGCCAAGTAGAGTTCCACAATGAGCAGTTCTTC	CASSQVEFHNEQFF
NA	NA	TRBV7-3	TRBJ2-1	TGTGCCAGCAGCTTAGACTCCCTTAATGAGCAGTTCTTC	CASSLDSLNEQFF
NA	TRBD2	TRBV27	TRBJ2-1	TGTGCCAGCAGCCCCGGGACTAGCGGTTTCAATGAGCAGTTCTTC	CASSPGTSGFNEQFF
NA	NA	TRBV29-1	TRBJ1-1	TGCAGCGTCCAGGGCGGAGACGCTGAAGCTTTCTTT	CSVQGGDAEAFF
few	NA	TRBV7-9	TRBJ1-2	TGTGCCAGCAGCTCACTCTTTAAGGATAGATACACCTTC	CASSSLFKDRYTF
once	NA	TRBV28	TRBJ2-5	TGTGCCAGCAGTCCCGGGGAAGGAGAGACCCAGTACTTC	CASSPGEGETQYF
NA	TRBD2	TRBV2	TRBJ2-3	TGTGCCAGCAGCGCCCTGGTGGTAGCGGGTCCAGATACGCAGTATTTT	CASSALVVAGPDTQYF
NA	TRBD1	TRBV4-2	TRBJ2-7	TGTGCCAGCAGCGTAACAGGGGGTGAGTTGGGAGAGCAGTACTTC	CASSVTGGELGEQYF
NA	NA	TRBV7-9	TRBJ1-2	TGTGCCAGCAGCCCATCCTCCTCGACAGCTACTTATGGCTACACCTTC	CASSPSSSTATYGYTF
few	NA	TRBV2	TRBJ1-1	TGTGCCACCACCGAGTCCGGGGGCCCGTACACTGAAGCTTTCTTT	CATTESGGPYTEAFF
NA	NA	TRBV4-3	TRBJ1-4	TGCGCCAGCAGCCACACTAATGAAAAACTGTTTTTT	CASSHTNEKLFF
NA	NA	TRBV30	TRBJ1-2	TGTGCCTCTACTAACCTCCCGGACGGAAGCTATGGCTACACCTTC	CASTNLPDGSYGYTF
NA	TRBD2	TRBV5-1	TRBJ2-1	TGCGCCAGCAGCTTGGGCGGGAGCTCCTACAATGAGCAGTTCTTC	CASSLGGSSYNEQFF
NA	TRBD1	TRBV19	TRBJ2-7	TGTGCCAGTAGCCCGGGACAGGGGGGATCCTACGAGCAGTACTTC	CASSPGQGGSYEQYF
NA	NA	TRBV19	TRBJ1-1	TGTGCCAGTAGTGCCAGAGGGGGGGAGGCTGAAGCTTTCTTT	CASSARGGEAEAFF
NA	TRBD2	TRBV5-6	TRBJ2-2	TGTGCCAGCAGCCTAGCGGGCGCGAACACCGGGGAGCTGTTTTTT	CASSLAGANTGELFF
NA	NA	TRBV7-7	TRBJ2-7	TGTGCTAGCAGCTTAGAGGGACCCCTCCACGAGCAGTACTTC	CASSLEGPLHEQYF
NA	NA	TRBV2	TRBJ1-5	TGTGCCAGCAGTGAACGCAGGGAGGCTCAGCCCCAGCATTTT	CASSERREAQPQHF
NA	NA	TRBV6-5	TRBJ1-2	TGTGCCAGCAGTTTTACAGAGAACTATGGCTACACCTTC	CASSFTENYGYTF
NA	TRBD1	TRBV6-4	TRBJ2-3	TGTGCCAGCAGTCGGACAGGGGGCACAGATACGCAGTATTTT	CASSRTGGTDTQYF
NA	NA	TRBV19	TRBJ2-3	TGTGCCAGTAGTATCGGTCTAGATACGCAGTATTTT	CASSIGLDTQYF
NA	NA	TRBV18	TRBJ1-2	TGTGCCAGCTCACCGTGGAGGGACCCCTATGGCTACACCTTC	CASSPWRDPYGYTF
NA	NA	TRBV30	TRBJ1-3	TGTGCCTGGAGCCTCTATTCTGGAAACACCATATATTTT	CAWSLYSGNTIYF
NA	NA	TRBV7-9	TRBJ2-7	TGTGCCAGCAGCTTACCAGCCTCCTACGAGCAGTACTTC	CASSLPASYEQYF
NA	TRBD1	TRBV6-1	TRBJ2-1	TGTGCCAGCAGTGAAAGGGGCGGGACAGGGGCCAGCTACAATGAGCAGTTCTTC	CASSERGGTGASYNEQFF
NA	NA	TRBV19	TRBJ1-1	TGTGCCAGTACTACCGGGGCCACTGAAGCTTTCTTT	CASTTGATEAFF
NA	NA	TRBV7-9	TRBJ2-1	TGTGCCAGCAGCCCCAACACCGTTTACCCCGATGAGCAGTTCTTC	CASSPNTVYPDEQFF
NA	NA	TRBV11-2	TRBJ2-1	TGTGCCAGCAGCTCACAGACCGGGGCGTCCGGGGTGTTCTTC	CASSSQTGASGVFF
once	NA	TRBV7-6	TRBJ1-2	TGTGCCAGCAGCTTATCTCAGGCGGACTATGGCTACACCTTC	CASSLSQADYGYTF
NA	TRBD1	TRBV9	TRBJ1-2	TGTGCCAGCAGCATCTCCCCCGGGACAGGGTATGGCTACACCTTC	CASSISPGTGYGYTF
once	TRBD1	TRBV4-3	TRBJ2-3	TGCGCCAGCAGCCAAGATACAGGGGCAGATACGCAGTATTTT	CASSQDTGADTQYF
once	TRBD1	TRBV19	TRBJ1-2	TGTGCCAGTAGTATAGTGGACAGGGGCTATGGCTACACCTTC	CASSIVDRGYGYTF
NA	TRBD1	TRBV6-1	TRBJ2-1	TGTGCCAGTCGGACAGGGAGCTCCTACAATGAGCAGTTCTTC	CASRTGSSYNEQFF
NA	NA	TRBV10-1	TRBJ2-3	TGCGCCAGCAGCCCCCTGGGTTGGGATACGCAGTATTTT	CASSPLGWDTQYF
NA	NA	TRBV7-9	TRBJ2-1	TGTGCCAGCAGATTCGATGGTGGGACTCCGAAACCTAATGAGCAGTTCTTC	CASRFDGGTPKPNEQFF
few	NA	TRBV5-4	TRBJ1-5	TGTGCCAGCAGCTTGGGGCACAATCAGCCCCAGCATTTT	CASSLGHNQPQHF
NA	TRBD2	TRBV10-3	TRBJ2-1	TGTGCCATCAGTGAGCGGGAGGGCTCCTACAATGAGCAGTTCTTC	CAISEREGSYNEQFF
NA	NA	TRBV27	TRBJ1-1	TGTGCCAGCAGTTTATCGGTTCAGGGTGAAGCTTTCTTT	CASSLSVQGEAFF
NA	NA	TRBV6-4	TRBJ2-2	TGTGCCAGCAGTGACTCGAATAGCGGCCACACCGGGGAGCTGTTTTTT	CASSDSNSGHTGELFF